Shown below are 9 T cell receptor beta chains from a single sample sequenced in a study of cytomegalovirus exposure and HLA in healthy donors. Both 60 Vbeta primers and 13 Jbeta primers went into the PCR. Clones were read by immunoSEQ multiplex PCR, and TCRdb kept only the in-frame ones, dropping some. The table includes about 130,000 clones, 75% to 85% detected once. Sequencing was performed on PBMCs. The receptors stem from a woman between 40 and 50 years old in good health and CMV-seronegative.

This rearrangement joins TRBV7-2 to TRBJ2-7, with TRBD2 as a possible D gene (7 bases). This CDR3 region has 16 residues. Per germline, CDR1 SGHTA and CDR2 FQGNSA. The germline V and J ends were trimmed by 1 base and 0 bases, with 13 bases remaining between them. For the CDR3, the DNA is TGTGCCAGCAGCTTAGGGGGGGGCGGGAGCTCCTACGAGCAGTACTTC. Its protein is CASSLGGGGSSYEQYF.

V and J are TRBV7-8 and TRBJ2-7, with unresolved D. Germline V lookup: CDR1 SGHVS, CDR2 FQNEAQ. V was cut by 1 base and J by 6 bases, with 13 bases left in between. There are 14 residues in the CDR3. This chain's CDR3 is CASSLVQPTSEQYF. The CDR3 nucleotides read TGTGCCAGCAGCTTAGTCCAACCCACCAGCGAGCAGTACTTC.

This chain uses TRBV19 with TRBJ2-7, with 8 bases aligning to TRBD2. The CDR3 length is 15 residues. Trimming took 6 bases from V and 2 from J; bases not matched to a gene: 9. CDR1 LNHDA and CDR2 SQIVND come from the germline V gene (reference sequence). In DNA form, the CDR3 reads TGTGCCAGTAGAACCCGGGGGGGGACCACCTACGAGCAGTACTTC. It yields the protein CASRTRGGTTYEQYF.

This clone was counted once. The rearrangement uses TRBV28 and TRBJ1-3; 9 bases map to TRBD1. The junction had 6 bases not matched to a gene; V was cut back by 2 bases and J by 1 base. Looked up from germline, CDR1 is MDHEN and CDR2 is SYDVKM. This CDR3 has 17 amino acids. CDR3 DNA: TGTGCCAGCAGTTTACTGCCGACAGGGGGTTCTGGAAACACCATATATTTT. Translation gives CASSLLPTGGSGNTIYF. Based on the CDR3 plus reference TRBV28 and TRBJ1-3, the full variable domain is DVKVTQSSRYLVKRTGEKVFLECVQDMDHENMFWYRQDPGLGLRLIYFSYDVKMKEKGDIPEGYSVSREKKERFSLILESASTNQTSMYLCASSLLPTGGSGNTIYFGEGSWLTVV.

This chain joins TRBV5-6 and TRBJ2-2; D may be TRBD1 (6 bases). The CDR3 consists of 16 residues. Germline CDR1 is SGHDT and CDR2 is YYEEEE. Trimming cost V 4 bases and J 3 bases, with 16 bases left between them. The CDR3 region is CASSPLDRGDTGELFF. The CDR3 region has the DNA TGTGCCAGCAGCCCCCTGGACAGAGGGGACACCGGGGAGCTGTTTTTT.

This clone was picked up a small number of times. J is TRBJ1-5 and V is TRBV7-9, with 7 bases identical to TRBD1. J gave up 16 bases and V 5 bases, and 17 bases lay outside the gene matches. Germline V gene data show CDR1 as SEHNR and CDR2 as FQNEAQ (reference sequence). The CDR3 consists of 14 residues. CDR3 loop: CASSPGAGGSLLHF. For the CDR3, the DNA is TGTGCCAGCAGCCCGGGGGCAGGGGGGAGTCTCTTACATTTT.

This clone turned up a few times. The chain has TRBV4-3 and TRBJ2-7; no firm D call. The CDR3 has 13 amino acids. Germline V gives CDR1 LGHNA, CDR2 YSLEER. V gave up 0 bases and J gave up 5 bases, with 8 bases separating them. The DNA of the CDR3 is TGCGCCAGCAGCCAAGATCGAGGCCACGAGCAGTACTTC. Translation gives CASSQDRGHEQYF.

The sample holds a few counts of this clone. The V call is TRBV4-2, the J call TRBJ2-3; 7 nucleotides line up with TRBD2. The CDR3 spans 17 residues. V gave up 3 bases and J gave up 3 bases; unmatched junction bases: 12. CDR1 is LGHNA, CDR2 YNFKEQ, per germline. CDR3 in DNA: TGTGCCAGCAGCCAGACTAGTTCCGGGGAGGGGACAGATACGCAGTATTTT. This codes for CASSQTSSGEGTDTQYF.

This clone appeared once. The chain joins TRBV19 to TRBJ2-1, with D possibly TRBD1 on 7 matching bases. CDR1 and CDR2 from the germline V gene are LNHDA and SQIVND (reference sequence). The CDR3 extends over 15 amino acids. With 4 bases removed from V and 6 bases from J, the gap between germline ends came to 16 bases. CDR3 sequence reads: CASSRAGQSSNEQFF. The CDR3 nucleotides read TGTGCCAGTAGTAGGGCGGGACAGTCGAGCAATGAGCAGTTCTTC. The full variable domain, completed using reference TRBV19 and TRBJ2-1, is DGGITQSPKYLFRKEGQNVTLSCEQNLNHDAMYWYRQDPGQGLRLIYYSQIVNDFQKGDIAEGYSVSREKKESFPLTVTSAQKNPTAFYLCASSRAGQSSNEQFFGPGTRLTVL.